These 29 T cell receptor beta chains were all obtained from the same sample, sequenced in a study of blood T cell repertoires in COVID-19. Sequencing used immunoSEQ multiplex PCR; TCRdb keeps in-frame clones, though not all of them. This sample yields around 60,000 clones, of which about 77% are seen a single time; 25% to 40% belongs to the top ten. Sample: peripheral blood. These receptors all stem from a human donor in a cohort sampled during active COVID-19.

CDR3 sequence reads: CDSPLGGILGRSPGRSGELFF. The CDR3 bases are TGTGACTCTCCACTGGGGGGGATCTTGGGGCGCTCGCCGGGTCGGTCCGGGGAGCTGTTTTTT. This chain connects TRBV24-1 to TRBJ2-2; 7 bases map to TRBD2. CDR3 size: 21 residues. CDR1 is KGHDR, CDR2 SFDVKD, per germline.

This clone has only a few counts. The rearrangement joins TRBV7-9 to TRBJ2-1; the D gene is possibly TRBD1 (6 bases). The CDR3 loop spans 14 amino acids. Germline V gene data show CDR1 as SEHNR and CDR2 as FQNEAQ (reference sequence). Trimming removed 1 base from V and 3 bases from J, with 7 bases in between. The CDR3 sequence is CASSLGDNYNEQFF. In nucleotides, the CDR3 is TGTGCCAGCAGCTTAGGGGACAACTACAATGAGCAGTTCTTC.

J is TRBJ1-6 and V is TRBV7-2, with D possibly being TRBD1 (5 bases). This CDR3 comprises 15 residues. V gave up 1 base and J gave up 9 bases, with 13 bases separating them. Germline V gene data show CDR1 as SGHTA and CDR2 as FQGNSA. The CDR3 reads CASSLGGGAGSPLHF. In DNA form, the CDR3 reads TGTGCCAGCAGCTTAGGTGGAGGGGCTGGTTCACCCCTCCACTTT. Supplemented by reference TRBV7-2 and TRBJ1-6, the full variable domain reads GAGVSQSPSNKVTEKGKDVELRCDPISGHTALYWYRQSLGQGLEFLIYFQGNSAPDKSGLPSDRFSAERTGGSVSTLTIQRTQQEDSAVYLCASSLGGGAGSPLHFGNGTRLTVT.

V usage is TRBV28 and J usage is TRBJ1-1; D is perhaps TRBD1 (6 bases). Trimming stripped 7 bases from V and 1 base from J, with 22 bases between. The germline V gene encodes CDR1 MDHEN and CDR2 SYDVKM. This CDR3 comprises 17 residues. The CDR3 protein is CASTVTRTGGANTEAFF. CDR3 nucleotide sequence: TGTGCCAGCACGGTGACTAGGACCGGGGGGGCGAACACTGAAGCTTTCTTT. Complete variable domain (other parts from reference TRBV28 and TRBJ1-1): DVKVTQSSRYLVKRTGEKVFLECVQDMDHENMFWYRQDPGLGLRLIYFSYDVKMKEKGDIPEGYSVSREKKERFSLILESASTNQTSMYLCASTVTRTGGANTEAFFGQGTRLTVV.

In nucleotides, the CDR3 is TGTGCCAGCAGCCAAGGAGGACTAGCGGGGGCCCTCAATGAGCAGTTCTTC. This gives the protein CASSQGGLAGALNEQFF. This chain joins TRBV4-2 and TRBJ2-1; 13 bases are a match to TRBD2. This CDR3 contains 17 residues. Germline assignment: CDR1 LGHNA and CDR2 YNFKEQ. V lost 1 base, J lost 6 bases, and 6 bases stayed unmatched.

The chain couples TRBV12-3 or TRBV12-4 to TRBJ2-5; a weak D match, TRBD2 (6 bases). The V gene lost 7 bases and the J gene lost 5 bases, with 14 bases spanning the gap. This CDR3 spans 13 amino acids. CDR3 DNA: TGTGCCAGCACCTCGGGACTGGGGGAGACCCAGTACTTC. Its translation: CASTSGLGETQYF.

The chain joins TRBV28 to TRBJ1-5, with a possible D match to TRBD1 (6 bases). V was cut by 8 bases and J by 5 bases, with 10 bases left in between. This CDR3 has 12 residues. Germline CDR1 MDHEN, CDR2 SYDVKM. The CDR3 coding sequence is TGTGCCAGCGCAGGGGTCGATCAGCCCCAGCATTTT. This translates into CASAGVDQPQHF.

The CDR3 DNA reads as TGTGCCAGCAGCACCACTAGCGGGTTCCGATCGGGGGGGGCGCAGTATTTT. Protein: CASSTTSGFRSGGAQYF. The gene calls are TRBV11-2 and TRBJ2-3; 9 nucleotides align to TRBD2. Germline assignment: CDR1 SGHAT and CDR2 FQNNGV. CDR3 size: 17 residues. The J segment lost 10 bases and the V segment lost 5 bases, leaving 19 bases of the junction unmatched. Based on the CDR3 plus reference TRBV11-2 and TRBJ2-3, the full variable domain is EAGVAQSPRYKIIEKRQSVAFWCNPISGHATLYWYQQILGQGPKLLIQFQNNGVVDDSQLPKDRFSAERLKGVDSTLKIQPAKLEDSAVYLCASSTTSGFRSGGAQYFGPGTRLTVL.

Written as DNA, the CDR3 is TGTGCCAGTAGTCTCTCGGACAGGGGTTACACCGGGGAGCTGTTTTTT. It translates to CASSLSDRGYTGELFF. The genes are TRBV19 and TRBJ2-2; 9 nucleotides align to TRBD1. The V gene end was trimmed by 5 bases and the J gene end by 3 bases; junction bases not matched to a gene: 7. From germline, CDR1 is LNHDA and CDR2 SQIVND (reference sequence). The CDR3 loop spans 16 amino acids.

V usage is TRBV12-3 or TRBV12-4 and J usage is TRBJ2-4; D is unresolved. The CDR3 extends over 11 amino acids. V gave up 3 bases and J gave up 10 bases, with 7 bases separating them. This CDR3 is CASSFSVIQYF. DNA for the CDR3: TGTGCCAGCAGTTTTTCAGTTATTCAGTACTTC.

CDR3 coding DNA: TGTGCCAGCAGCTTAGTCCCCAGGGGCCTAGCCAAAAACATTCAGTACTTC. Amino acid sequence: CASSLVPRGLAKNIQYF. The chain combines TRBV7-2 with TRBJ2-4; maybe TRBD1 (6 bases). The CDR3 totals 17 residues. Trimming took off 1 base at V and 0 bases at J, with 13 bases between the two ends. Germline lookup yields CDR1 SGHTA and CDR2 FQGNSA.

The chain is built from TRBV10-2 and TRBJ2-1; 8 bases are a match to TRBD2. CDR3 length equals 18 residues. V was pared by 1 base and J by 2 bases, with 10 bases of the junction left unmatched. The germline CDR1 and CDR2 sequences are WSHSY and SAAADI. The CDR3 region has the DNA TGCGCCAGCAGTGAGTACGGCGGGAGGCGAGGTCCCTACAATGAGCAGTTCTTC. The encoded protein is CASSEYGGRRGPYNEQFF.

The chain links TRBV27 to TRBJ2-3, with D perhaps matching TRBD2 (6 bases). Trimming pared 6 bases from V and 3 bases from J, leaving 16 bases between. CDR1 is MNHEY and CDR2 is SMNVEV in the germline V gene (reference sequence). The CDR3 contains 15 residues. The CDR3 DNA sequence: TGTGCCAGCAGCTGGAGAGCGGGTGTAACAGATACGCAGTATTTT. Translation: CASSWRAGVTDTQYF.

The chain recombines TRBV7-9 with TRBJ2-1; the match to TRBD2 covers 10 bases. The CDR3 sequence is 17 residues long. CDR1 and CDR2 from the germline V gene are SEHNR and FQNEAQ (reference sequence). The V segment lost 6 bases and the J segment 5 bases; nucleotides outside the gene matches: 13. CDR3 amino acids: CASSSSSGSNKDNEQFF. The CDR3 DNA reads TGTGCCAGCAGTTCATCTAGCGGGAGTAATAAAGACAATGAGCAGTTCTTC.

The V call is TRBV7-2, the J call TRBJ2-7, with TRBD2 matching 10 bases. This CDR3 contains 13 residues. J was trimmed by 6 bases and V by 5 bases; bases with no gene match: 4. Germline V CDR1 and CDR2: SGHTA, FQGNSA. CDR3 sequence reads: CASSQTSGAEQYF. For the CDR3, the DNA is TGTGCCAGCAGCCAAACTAGCGGGGCCGAGCAGTACTTC.

Written as DNA, the CDR3 is TGCGCCAGCAGCCAGCGGGTAGCGGGAGGCACAGATACGCAGTATTTT. It translates to CASSQRVAGGTDTQYF. The rearrangement uses TRBV4-1 and TRBJ2-3; the match to TRBD2 covers 9 bases. This CDR3 has 16 residues. Germline CDR1 reads MGHRA; CDR2 reads YSYEKL. Unmatched junction bases numbered 5, after V lost 3 bases and J lost 1 base.

The chain links TRBV18 to TRBJ2-1; TRBD2 matches 8 bases. J was trimmed by 1 base and V by 3 bases; bases with no gene match: 2. The CDR3 runs to 15 residues. The germline V gene has CDR1 KGHSH and CDR2 LQKENI. CDR3 coding DNA: TGTGCCAGCTCACCGGCGGGGGGTTCCTACAATGAGCAGTTCTTC. Translating gives CASSPAGGSYNEQFF.

V usage is TRBV28 and J usage is TRBJ2-5; TRBD2 matches 7 bases. Germline assignment: CDR1 MDHEN and CDR2 SYDVKM. V dropped 4 bases and J dropped 5; count of bases not matched to a gene: 10. The CDR3 totals 15 residues. Written as DNA, the CDR3 is TGTGCCAGCAGTTCGTCCGGGGGAGGGCGGGAGACCCAGTACTTC. Translating it yields CASSSSGGGRETQYF. The full variable domain, with the rest looked up from reference TRBV28 and TRBJ2-5, is DVKVTQSSRYLVKRTGEKVFLECVQDMDHENMFWYRQDPGLGLRLIYFSYDVKMKEKGDIPEGYSVSREKKERFSLILESASTNQTSMYLCASSSSGGGRETQYFGPGTRLLVL.

The rearrangement uses TRBV5-1 and TRBJ2-2; D may be TRBD2 (7 bases). CDR3 size: 16 residues. Germline V gene data show CDR1 as SGHRS and CDR2 as YFSETQ. The V end lost 0 bases, the J end lost 6 bases, and 15 bases lay between the germline ends. The CDR3 reads CASSLVRGPGAGELFF. CDR3 bases: TGCGCCAGCAGCTTGGTGCGGGGGCCGGGAGCCGGGGAGCTGTTTTTT. Combining the CDR3 with reference TRBV5-1 and TRBJ2-2 gives the whole variable domain KAGVTQTPRYLIKTRGQQVTLSCSPISGHRSVSWYQQTPGQGLQFLFEYFSETQRNKGNFPGRFSGRQFSNSRSEMNVSTLELGDSALYLCASSLVRGPGAGELFFGEGSRLTVL.

This clone has a handful of counts. V and J are TRBV6-6 and TRBJ1-5; the D is unclear. Trimming cost V 2 bases and J 3 bases, with 8 bases left between them. Per the germline V gene, CDR1 is MNHNY and CDR2 is SVGAGI (reference sequence). CDR3 length equals 14 residues. The CDR3 region has the DNA TGTGCCAGCAGTTACCCGGAGGACAATCAGCCCCAGCATTTT. It codes for CASSYPEDNQPQHF.

There are a few counts of this clone. This sequence joins TRBV6-5 and TRBJ2-5; D might be TRBD2 (5 bases). The germline V gene has CDR1 MNHEY and CDR2 SVGAGI. The CDR3 contains 16 residues. Trimming shortened V by 2 bases and J by 4 bases, and 17 bases separated the two germline ends. The DNA of the CDR3 is TGTGCCAGCAGTTACCCCCGCCCTGGACGGGGAGAGACCCAGTACTTC. It yields the protein CASSYPRPGRGETQYF.

This clone has more than one count but fewer than ten. The chain carries TRBV6-5 and TRBJ2-7; a possible D gene is TRBD2 (6 bases). Looked up from germline, CDR1 is MNHEY and CDR2 is SVGAGI. This CDR3 has 13 residues. V lost 6 bases to trimming and J lost 6 bases, with 15 bases between them. The CDR3 protein is CASRRLDYSEQYF. In nucleotides, the CDR3 is TGTGCCAGCAGGCGACTGGACTACTCCGAGCAGTACTTC.

The V call is TRBV9, the J call TRBJ2-2, with D possibly being TRBD2 (5 bases). The CDR3 consists of 15 residues. The germline CDR1 and CDR2 sequences are SGDLS and YYNGEE. The germline V and J ends were trimmed by 0 bases and 7 bases, with 13 bases remaining between them. In nucleotides, the CDR3 is TGTGCCAGCAGCGTAGGAGAGGGAGTGGGCGGGGAGCTGTTTTTT. Amino acids: CASSVGEGVGGELFF.

The chain uses TRBV5-1 and TRBJ2-1, with a weak D call TRBD1 (5 bases). The germline CDR1 and CDR2 sequences are SGHRS and YFSETQ. The CDR3 runs 15 residues. The V end was cut by 5 bases, the J end by 4 bases, with 16 bases between. In DNA, the CDR3 is TGCGCCAGCAGGGGAACAGGAACTTTGTACAATGAGCAGTTCTTC. Translating it yields CASRGTGTLYNEQFF.

The chain uses TRBV7-2 and TRBJ1-1; weak D call: TRBD1 (5 bases). Per germline, CDR1 SGHTA and CDR2 FQGNSA. V lost 5 bases and J lost 8, with 9 bases in between. This CDR3 has 11 amino acids. The CDR3 loop reads CASSRGAEAFF. The DNA for the CDR3 is TGTGCCAGCAGCCGCGGGGCAGAAGCTTTCTTT.

This chain uses TRBV5-4 with TRBJ2-1, with 7 bases identical to TRBD1. This CDR3 contains 15 residues. V was clipped by 4 bases and J by 2 bases; unmatched bases: 6. Germline loops: CDR1 SGHNT, CDR2 YYREEE (reference sequence). Here the CDR3 DNA reads TGTGCCAGCAGCCCCCGACAGGGTCCCTACAATGAGCAGTTCTTC. Translated: CASSPRQGPYNEQFF.

The V gene is TRBV19, the J gene TRBJ1-1; TRBD1 matches 9 bases. J lost 6 bases, V lost 3 bases, and 5 bases had no gene match. The CDR3 loop spans 14 amino acids. CDR1 and CDR2 from the germline V gene are LNHDA and SQIVND (reference sequence). In DNA form, the CDR3 reads TGTGCCAGTAGTATCGACAGGGGGGGAGCTGAAGCTTTCTTT. Its translation: CASSIDRGGAEAFF.

This clone was detected a few times. The junction and the germline gene differ at one end; a read error may be behind it. The J gene is TRBJ2-2, the V gene TRBV7-7; D gene uncertain. CDR3 length equals 13 residues. In germline, CDR1 is SSHAT, CDR2 FNYEAQ (reference sequence). The chain's CDR3 is CASSPMNTGELFF. CDR3 bases: TGTGCTAGCAGCCCAATGAACACCGGGGAGCTGTTTTTT.

The chain couples TRBV28 to TRBJ2-1, with 7 bases matching TRBD1. This CDR3 is 14 amino acids long. V gave up 4 bases and J gave up 13 bases; unmatched junction bases: 13. Germline V gene sequence: CDR1 MDHEN, CDR2 SYDVKM. CDR3 region: CASSYPARDRHQFF. As DNA, the CDR3 is TGTGCCAGCAGTTATCCCGCTCGGGACAGACACCAGTTCTTC. Based on the CDR3 plus reference TRBV28 and TRBJ2-1, the full variable domain is DVKVTQSSRYLVKRTGEKVFLECVQDMDHENMFWYRQDPGLGLRLIYFSYDVKMKEKGDIPEGYSVSREKKERFSLILESASTNQTSMYLCASSYPARDRHQFFGPGTRLTVL.